What follows is one TCR beta chain and its context. Antigen: not known. The repertoire was sequenced with immunoSEQ multiplex PCR; TCRdb's copy has only in-frame clones and lacks some. The sample shows 25,000 to 35,000 clones, 70% to 85% of them seen only once. The data derive from a study of vaccination effects on CD4 cells after COVID-19. Study context: Samples came from a couple of convalescent patients 16 days and one week before vaccination. Notes on the study in general: The study, lacking early post-infection timepoints, had few convalescent patients. Clonal contraction was marked in infection- and vaccine-induced clones late after vaccination.

Sequencing followed a ViraFEST assay step that expanded antigen-specific CD4+ T cells with viral peptide pools. Following a roughly 9-day culture, CD4+ T cells were purified. This person's SARS-CoV-2 infection, confirmed by PCR, occurred between March and December 2020. A half-volume exchange with IL-2 medium occurred on days 3 and 7. CDR1 SGHRS and CDR2 YFSETQ come from the germline V gene. Deletions cut 0 bases from V and 6 bases from J, with 10 bases between. The CDR3 runs 14 residues. The chain employs TRBV5-1 and TRBJ1-5; D possibly corresponds to TRBD1 (5 bases). The sequence derives from a human donor who had a prior SARS-CoV-2 infection. The input for sequencing was CD4+ T cells from PBMCs cultured with a peptide pool, taken before COVID-19 vaccination. CDR3 bases: TGCGCCAGCAGCTTGGGGGGGGGAGGTCAGCCCCAGCATTTT. Translated: CASSLGGGGQPQHF.